These 26 T cell receptor beta chains were all obtained from the same sample, sequenced in a study of early T cells in non-severe SARS-CoV-2 infection. TCRdb used MiXCR to reprocess the 5' RACE reads, holding one entry per CDR3 protein. The sample has about 26,000 distinct CDR3 sequences, approximately 4.6% seen once. The sequencing input was whole blood. Receptors originate from an adult who was a healthcare worker with PCR-confirmed SARS-CoV-2 infection or an uninfected control (not recorded which).

This clonotype was counted many times. V gene TRBV5-1 combines with J gene TRBJ2-4, with TRBD1 identical over 8 bases. J was trimmed by 12 bases and V by 1 base; bases with no gene match: 6. The CDR3 extends over 13 amino acids. Germline-derived CDR1 and CDR2 are SGHRS and YFSETQ. The CDR3 DNA is TGCGCCAGCAGCTTGCCCGGGACAGGTGCTCAGTACTTC. The encoded protein is CASSLPGTGAQYF.

The J gene is TRBJ2-3, the V gene TRBV28; 9 bases align to TRBD2. The CDR3 runs 15 residues. CDR1 and CDR2 from the germline V gene are MDHEN and SYDVKM. V was clipped by 9 bases and J by 3 bases; unmatched bases: 10. CDR3 sequence reads: CASLKREATTDTQYF. CDR3 bases: TGTGCCAGTTTAAAGCGGGAGGCTACGACAGATACGCAGTATTTT.

This clonotype was counted ten times or more. The chain carries TRBV4-2 and TRBJ2-7; no definite D call. The CDR3 spans 19 residues. The germline CDR1 and CDR2 sequences are LGHNA and YNFKEQ. Trimming removed 0 bases from V and 0 bases from J, with 21 bases in between. Written as DNA, the CDR3 is TGTGCCAGCAGCCAAGACATAAATAGATTGAACGTGATCTCCTACGAGCAGTACTTC. Residues: CASSQDINRLNVISYEQYF.

This chain joins TRBV7-9 and TRBJ2-3; no firm D call. This CDR3 contains 15 residues. The germline gives CDR1 SEHNR, CDR2 FQNEAQ (reference sequence). V was shortened by 1 base and J by 4 bases, with 12 bases between the two germline ends. CDR3 in amino acids: CASSLGVARADTQYF. DNA for the CDR3: TGTGCCAGCAGCTTAGGGGTGGCCAGAGCAGATACGCAGTATTTT.

This clonotype was observed a few times. This sequence joins TRBV7-2 and TRBJ2-1; D remains ambiguous. The V and J ends lost 3 bases and 7 bases respectively, with 16 bases between them. From germline, CDR1 is SGHTA and CDR2 FQGNSA. The CDR3 extends over 15 amino acids. The CDR3 DNA reads as TGTGCCAGCAGCTTTCAATCGAGGACCGTTAATGAGCAGTTCTTC. This encodes CASSFQSRTVNEQFF.

This chain uses TRBV6-1 with TRBJ2-1, with TRBD2 matching over 11 bases. V was pared by 7 bases and J by 4 bases, with 6 bases of the junction left unmatched. The germline V gene encodes CDR1 MNHNS and CDR2 SASEGT. CDR3 length: 15 amino acids. CDR3 nucleotides: TGTGCCAGCAATAAGGGACTAGCGGTTTACAATGAGCAGTTCTTC. Amino acids: CASNKGLAVYNEQFF.

V and J are TRBV6-5 and TRBJ2-7; 7 nucleotides align to TRBD1. This CDR3 contains 14 residues. In germline, CDR1 is MNHEY, CDR2 SVGAGI. Germline trimming cut 6 bases from V and 0 bases from J; bases unmatched to any gene: 5. CDR3 sequence reads: CASRPTGFSYEQYF. CDR3 DNA: TGTGCCAGCAGACCGACAGGGTTCTCCTACGAGCAGTACTTC.

This clonotype was detected many times. The chain carries TRBV4-2 and TRBJ2-1, with 9 bases identical to TRBD2. Germline V lookup: CDR1 LGHNA, CDR2 YNFKEQ. V shed 6 bases, J shed 8 bases, and the junction held 11 bases outside the gene matches. This CDR3 region has 15 residues. The CDR3, as DNA: TGTGCCAGCAGTTGGCGGGGGGGCGGTCCCGATGAGCAGTTCTTC. Translated, it gives CASSWRGGGPDEQFF.

The chain links TRBV29-1 to TRBJ2-5; 8 positions agree with TRBD1. The germline CDR1 and CDR2 sequences are SQVTM and ANQGSEA. The V segment lost 1 base and the J segment 4 bases; nucleotides outside the gene matches: 5. The CDR3 extends over 14 amino acids. CDR3 in DNA: TGCAGCGTTGAAGCCCGGACAGGGCGAGAGACCCAGTACTTC. This encodes CSVEARTGRETQYF.

Ten or more counts support this clonotype. DNA for the CDR3: TGTGCCAGCAGCAAGGGGTCTTTCGACGAGCAGTACTTC. This codes for CASSKGSFDEQYF. The rearrangement uses TRBV3-1 and TRBJ2-7, with D possibly matching TRBD1 (5 bases). This CDR3 is 13 amino acids long. With 5 bases removed from V and 5 bases from J, the gap between germline ends came to 13 bases. CDR1 is LGHDT and CDR2 is YNNKEL in the germline V gene (reference sequence).

This clonotype occurred many times. The chain links TRBV29-1 to TRBJ2-7; D remains ambiguous. The CDR3 is 12 amino acids. Germline CDR1 reads SQVTM; CDR2 reads ANQGSEA. Between the trimmed V and J ends, which lost 4 bases and 7 bases, there was a span of 14 bases. The CDR3 here is CSVAQVPGEQYF. As DNA, the CDR3 is TGCAGCGTTGCGCAGGTCCCTGGGGAGCAGTACTTC.

This chain links TRBV27 with TRBJ2-2, with TRBD2 matching 9 bases. Germline V CDR1 and CDR2: MNHEY, SMNVEV (reference sequence). The CDR3 extends over 17 amino acids. With V trimmed by 3 bases and J by 5 bases, 10 bases remained unmatched. CDR3 in amino acids: CASSFGSGSSNTGELFF. CDR3 nucleotide sequence: TGTGCCAGCAGTTTTGGTAGCGGGAGTTCTAATACCGGGGAGCTGTTTTTT.

This clonotype was recorded a few times. V usage is TRBV5-6 and J usage is TRBJ2-2; 8 bases align to TRBD2. J lost 4 bases, V lost 3 bases, and 5 bases had no gene match. The CDR3 extends over 15 amino acids. Germline lookup yields CDR1 SGHDT and CDR2 YYEEEE. The CDR3 protein is CASSWTSSSTGELFF. The CDR3 bases are TGTGCCAGCAGCTGGACTAGCAGCTCCACCGGGGAGCTGTTTTTT.

This clonotype was recorded many times. The chain recombines TRBV12-3 or TRBV12-4 with TRBJ2-7; D is possibly TRBD1 (6 bases). The V end was cut by 9 bases, the J end by 2 bases, with 17 bases between. CDR3 length: 14 residues. Written as DNA, the CDR3 is TGTGCCAGTACTCCCGACAGGTCTACCTACGAGCAGTACTTC. Protein: CASTPDRSTYEQYF.

This clonotype was detected a few times. This sequence joins TRBV18 and TRBJ2-2; no clear D. Germline V gives CDR1 KGHSH, CDR2 LQKENI. The V end was cut by 5 bases, the J end by 1 base, with 5 bases between. The CDR3 length is 13 residues. The CDR3 sequence is CASSGLNTGELFF. The DNA for the CDR3 is TGTGCCAGCTCAGGTCTGAACACCGGGGAGCTGTTTTTT.

In its sample, this clonotype was seen many times. The CDR3: CASSQFFGVSNEKLFF. DNA of the CDR3: TGCGCCAGCAGCCAGTTTTTTGGCGTTTCTAATGAAAAACTGTTTTTT. V gene TRBV4-1 combines with J gene TRBJ1-4; D unclear. Germline assignment: CDR1 MGHRA and CDR2 YSYEKL. This CDR3 spans 16 amino acids. V was pared by 3 bases and J by 3 bases, with 14 bases between.

The table lists this clonotype with many counts. This chain connects TRBV7-7 to TRBJ1-3, with D hard to call. This CDR3 has 15 amino acids. Germline CDR1 reads SSHAT; CDR2 reads FNYEAQ (reference sequence). Trimming cost V 0 bases and J 2 bases, with 8 bases left between them. In DNA form, the CDR3 reads TGTGCCAGCAGCTTAGCTGATGGAGCTGGAAACACCATATATTTT. Encoded protein: CASSLADGAGNTIYF.

There are many counts of this clonotype. The chain employs TRBV11-2 and TRBJ1-1; 8 nucleotides line up with TRBD1. Trimming took 4 bases from V and 4 from J; bases not matched to a gene: 5. Germline V gene data show CDR1 as SGHAT and CDR2 as FQNNGV. This CDR3 contains 14 residues. The CDR3 DNA sequence: TGTGCCAGCAGCTCCGACAGGGGTTCCACTGAAGCTTTCTTT. Its translation is CASSSDRGSTEAFF.

This clonotype was seen at least ten times. The chain has TRBV6-1 and TRBJ1-6; D not certain. Germline V gene data show CDR1 as MNHNS and CDR2 as SASEGT. Trimming cost V 4 bases and J 9 bases, with 4 bases left between them. This CDR3 contains 11 residues. For the CDR3, the DNA is TGTGCCAGCAGTGCTGGTTCACCCCTCCACTTT. Protein product: CASSAGSPLHF.

This clonotype was recorded at least ten times. The CDR3 DNA reads TGTGCCAGCCTCCCTTTGCGGGGGGGCCTCGCAGATACGCAGTATTTT. Amino acids: CASLPLRGGLADTQYF. The V and J genes are TRBV7-8 and TRBJ2-3; 9 nucleotides agree with TRBD2. The CDR3 has 16 residues. CDR1 and CDR2 (germline): SGHVS, FQNEAQ. J lost 4 bases, V lost 8 bases, and 13 bases had no gene match.

This clonotype was recorded a few times. The rearrangement links TRBV30 to TRBJ1-2; the D is unclear. The CDR3 is 11 residues long. The germline V gene encodes CDR1 GTSNPN and CDR2 SVGIG (reference sequence). V was cut by 2 bases and J by 6 bases, with 7 bases left in between. The CDR3 coding sequence is TGTGCCTGGAGTACCAGAGATGGCTACACCTTC. Protein: CAWSTRDGYTF.

This clonotype has a handful of counts. V usage is TRBV12-3 or TRBV12-4 and J usage is TRBJ2-7; TRBD1 or TRBD2 may be the D gene (5 bases each). CDR3 length: 15 amino acids. Trimming shortened V by 5 bases and J by 0 bases, and 14 bases separated the two germline ends. CDR3 coding DNA: TGTGCCAGCAGTCGGGGCCCTTCGAGCTCCTACGAGCAGTACTTC. Protein: CASSRGPSSSYEQYF.

This clonotype was observed many times. The chain uses TRBV3-1 and TRBJ1-1; 9 positions match TRBD1. Unmatched junction bases numbered 3, after V lost 3 bases and J lost 4 bases. From germline, CDR1 is LGHDT and CDR2 YNNKEL (reference sequence). The length of the CDR3 is 14 residues. The chain's CDR3 is CASSHLTGGTEAFF. In nucleotides, the CDR3 is TGTGCCAGCAGCCACCTGACAGGGGGCACTGAAGCTTTCTTT.

This clonotype has a count of ten or more. The chain combines TRBV7-3 with TRBJ2-3; the match to TRBD1 covers 7 bases. J gave up 0 bases and V 6 bases, and 6 bases lay outside the gene matches. The CDR3 length is 15 residues. Germline CDR1 and CDR2: SGHTA and FQGTGA. The CDR3 DNA reads TGTGCCAGCAGACAGACAGGGATTAGCACAGATACGCAGTATTTT. Protein sequence: CASRQTGISTDTQYF. The complete variable domain, with remaining parts taken from reference TRBV7-3 and TRBJ2-3, reads GAGVSQTPSNKVTEKGKYVELRCDPISGHTALYWYRQSLGQGPEFLIYFQGTGAADDSGLPNDRFFAVRPEGSVSTLKIQRTERGDSAVYLCASRQTGISTDTQYFGPGTRLTVL.

This clonotype was picked up many times. The rearrangement joins TRBV9 to TRBJ2-1, with 10 bases that match TRBD1. Trimming removed 4 bases from V and 7 bases from J; junction bases left unmatched: 5. The CDR3 totals 14 residues. The germline V gene encodes CDR1 SGDLS and CDR2 YYNGEE. The CDR3 coding sequence is TGTGCCAGCAGCCCCCGGACAGGGGGAAATGAGCAGTTCTTC. Translation gives CASSPRTGGNEQFF.

In this sample, this clonotype turned up many times. The rearrangement joins TRBV2 to TRBJ1-1; TRBD1 might be the D (5 bases). The CDR3 totals 12 residues. Per the germline V gene, CDR1 is SNHLY and CDR2 is FYNNEI. V lost 6 bases, J lost 8 bases, and 13 bases lay in between. Written as DNA, the CDR3 is TGTGCCAGCAGCAACCTCGGGACGGAAGCTTTCTTT. Protein sequence: CASSNLGTEAFF.